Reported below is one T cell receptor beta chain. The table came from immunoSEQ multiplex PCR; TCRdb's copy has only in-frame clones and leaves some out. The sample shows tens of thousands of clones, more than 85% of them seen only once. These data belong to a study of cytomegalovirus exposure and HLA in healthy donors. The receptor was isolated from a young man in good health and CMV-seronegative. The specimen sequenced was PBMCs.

CDR3 sequence reads: CASSQDSGEQPQHF. CDR3 DNA sequence: TGCGCCAGCAGCCAAGATAGCGGGGAACAGCCCCAGCATTTT. The chain combines TRBV4-1 with TRBJ1-5; no definite D call. Looked up from germline, CDR1 is MGHRA and CDR2 is YSYEKL. The V and J ends lost 0 bases and 7 bases respectively, with 10 bases between them. The CDR3 totals 14 residues.